This TCR beta chain comes out of a study of identical twins' blood T cells. A few counts support this clonotype. Germline values: CDR1 ENHRY, CDR2 SYGVKD. J lost 1 base, V lost 3 bases, and 3 bases had no gene match. The CDR3 is 15 residues long. TCRdb reanalysed the 5' RACE reads using MiXCR and keeps one entry per CDR3 protein. This table has 300,000 to 400,000 distinct CDR3 sequences, more than 25% appearing once. The sample consisted of PBMCs. The chain is built from TRBV10-3 and TRBJ2-3; 8 nucleotides line up with TRBD1. This receptor was obtained from a woman aged 18 to 55 in good health. CDR3 DNA sequence: TGTGCCATCAGTGACCCGACAGGGGGCACAGATACGCAGTATTTT. Its protein is CAISDPTGGTDTQYF.